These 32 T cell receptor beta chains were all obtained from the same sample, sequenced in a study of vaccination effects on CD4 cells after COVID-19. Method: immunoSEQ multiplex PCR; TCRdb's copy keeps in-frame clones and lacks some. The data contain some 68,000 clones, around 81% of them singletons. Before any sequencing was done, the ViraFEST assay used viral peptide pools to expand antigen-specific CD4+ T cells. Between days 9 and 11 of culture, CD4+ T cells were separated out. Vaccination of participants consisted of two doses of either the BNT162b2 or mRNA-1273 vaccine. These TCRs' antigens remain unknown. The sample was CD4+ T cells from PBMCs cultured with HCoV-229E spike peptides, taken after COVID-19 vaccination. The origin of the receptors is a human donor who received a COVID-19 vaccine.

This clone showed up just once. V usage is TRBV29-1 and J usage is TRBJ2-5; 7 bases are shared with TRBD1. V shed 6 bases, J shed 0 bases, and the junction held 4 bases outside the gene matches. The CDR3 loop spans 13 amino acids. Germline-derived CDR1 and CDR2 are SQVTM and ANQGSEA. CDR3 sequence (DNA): TGCAGCGTAGCAGGGACAGACCAAGAGACCCAGTACTTC. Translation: CSVAGTDQETQYF.

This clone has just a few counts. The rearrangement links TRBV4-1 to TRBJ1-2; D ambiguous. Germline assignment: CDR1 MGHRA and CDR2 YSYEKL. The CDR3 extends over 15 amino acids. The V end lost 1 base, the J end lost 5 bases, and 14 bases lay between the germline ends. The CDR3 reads CASSQGPQAPYGYTF. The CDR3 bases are TGCGCCAGCAGCCAAGGCCCGCAGGCCCCATATGGCTACACCTTC.

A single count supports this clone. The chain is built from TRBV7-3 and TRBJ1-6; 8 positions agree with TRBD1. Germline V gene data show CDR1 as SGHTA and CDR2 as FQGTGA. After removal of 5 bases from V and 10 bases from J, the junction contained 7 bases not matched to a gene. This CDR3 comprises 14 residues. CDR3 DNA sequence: TGTGCCAGCAGCCCACAGGGGGGAGTCTCACCCCTCCACTTT. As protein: CASSPQGGVSPLHF.

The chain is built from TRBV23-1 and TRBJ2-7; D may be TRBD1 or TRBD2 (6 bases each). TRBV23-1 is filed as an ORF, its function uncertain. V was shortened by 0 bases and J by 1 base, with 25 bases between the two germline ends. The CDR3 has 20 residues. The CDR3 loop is CASSQSGGLRGHNLSYEQYV. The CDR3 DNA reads TGCGCCAGCAGTCAATCGGGGGGCCTCCGGGGACACAACCTTTCCTACGAGCAGTACGTC.

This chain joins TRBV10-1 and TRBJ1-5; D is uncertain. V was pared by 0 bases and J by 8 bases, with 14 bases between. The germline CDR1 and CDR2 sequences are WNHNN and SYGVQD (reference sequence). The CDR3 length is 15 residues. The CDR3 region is CASSESTEKLEPQHF. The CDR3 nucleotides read TGCGCCAGCAGTGAGTCGACGGAGAAGCTTGAGCCCCAGCATTTT.

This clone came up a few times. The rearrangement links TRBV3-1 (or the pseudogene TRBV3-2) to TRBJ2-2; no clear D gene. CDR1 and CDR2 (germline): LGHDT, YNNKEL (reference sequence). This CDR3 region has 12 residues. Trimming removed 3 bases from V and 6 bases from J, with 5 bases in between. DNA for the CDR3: TGTGCCAGCAGCCATAGCCCCGGGGAGCTGTTTTTT. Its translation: CASSHSPGELFF.

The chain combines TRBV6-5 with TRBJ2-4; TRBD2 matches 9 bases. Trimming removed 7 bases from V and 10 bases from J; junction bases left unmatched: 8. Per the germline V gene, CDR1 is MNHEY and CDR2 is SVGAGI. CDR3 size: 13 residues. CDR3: CASKTSGTRIQYF. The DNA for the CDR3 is TGTGCCAGCAAGACTAGCGGCACGCGAATTCAGTACTTC.

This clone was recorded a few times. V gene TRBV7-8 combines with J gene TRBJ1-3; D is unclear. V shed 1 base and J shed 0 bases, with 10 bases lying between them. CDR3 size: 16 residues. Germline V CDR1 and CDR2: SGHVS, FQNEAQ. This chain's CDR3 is CASSLVVAGSGNTIYF. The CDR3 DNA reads TGTGCCAGCAGCTTAGTTGTCGCAGGCTCTGGAAACACCATATATTTT.

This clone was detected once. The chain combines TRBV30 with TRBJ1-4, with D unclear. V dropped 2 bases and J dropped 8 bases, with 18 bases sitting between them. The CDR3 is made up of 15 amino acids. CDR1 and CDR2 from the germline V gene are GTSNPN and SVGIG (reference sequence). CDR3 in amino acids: CAWSRQLGESEKLFF. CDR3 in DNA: TGTGCCTGGAGTCGTCAGCTCGGGGAGAGCGAAAAACTGTTTTTT. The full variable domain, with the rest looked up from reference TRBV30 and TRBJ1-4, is SQTIHQWPATLVQPVGSPLSLECTVEGTSNPNLYWYRQAAGRGLQLLFYSVGIGQISSEVPQNLSASRPQDRQFILSSKKLLLSDSGFYLCAWSRQLGESEKLFFGSGTQLSVL.

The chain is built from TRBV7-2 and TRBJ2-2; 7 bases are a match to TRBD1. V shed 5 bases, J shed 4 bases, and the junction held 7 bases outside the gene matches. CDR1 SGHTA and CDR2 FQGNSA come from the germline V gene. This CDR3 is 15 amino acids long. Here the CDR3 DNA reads TGTGCCAGCAGCGTAGAACAGGGGACCACCGGGGAGCTGTTTTTT. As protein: CASSVEQGTTGELFF.

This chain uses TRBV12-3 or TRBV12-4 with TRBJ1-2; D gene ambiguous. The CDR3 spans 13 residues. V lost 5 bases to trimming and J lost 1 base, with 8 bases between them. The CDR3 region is CASSELVNYGYTF. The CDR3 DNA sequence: TGTGCCAGCAGTGAATTGGTTAACTATGGCTACACCTTC.

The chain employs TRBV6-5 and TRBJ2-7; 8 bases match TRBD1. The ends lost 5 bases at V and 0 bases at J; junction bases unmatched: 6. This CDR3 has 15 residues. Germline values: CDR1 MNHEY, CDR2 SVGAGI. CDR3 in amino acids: CASSRTGGNSYEQYV. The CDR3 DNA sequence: TGTGCCAGCAGTCGCACAGGGGGAAACTCCTACGAGCAGTACGTC.

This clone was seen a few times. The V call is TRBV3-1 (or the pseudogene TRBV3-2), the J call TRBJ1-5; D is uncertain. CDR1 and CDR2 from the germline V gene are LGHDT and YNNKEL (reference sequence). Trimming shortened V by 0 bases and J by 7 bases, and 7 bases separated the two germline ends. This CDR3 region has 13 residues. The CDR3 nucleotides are TGTGCCAGCAGCCAAGATCCGGGGCAGCCCCAGCATTTT. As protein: CASSQDPGQPQHF.

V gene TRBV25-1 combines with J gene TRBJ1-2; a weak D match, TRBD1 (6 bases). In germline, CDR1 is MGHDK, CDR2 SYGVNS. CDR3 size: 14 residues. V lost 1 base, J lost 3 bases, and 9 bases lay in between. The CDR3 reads CASSEWNRDYGYTF. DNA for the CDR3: TGTGCCAGCAGTGAATGGAACAGGGACTATGGCTACACCTTC.

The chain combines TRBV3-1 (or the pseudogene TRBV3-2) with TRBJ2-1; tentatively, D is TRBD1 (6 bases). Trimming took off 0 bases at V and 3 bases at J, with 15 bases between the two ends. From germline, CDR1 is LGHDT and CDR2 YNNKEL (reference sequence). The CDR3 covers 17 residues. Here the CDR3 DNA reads TGTGCCAGCAGCCAAGAACCTAGGGGGACGGTCTACAATGAGCAGTTCTTC. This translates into CASSQEPRGTVYNEQFF.

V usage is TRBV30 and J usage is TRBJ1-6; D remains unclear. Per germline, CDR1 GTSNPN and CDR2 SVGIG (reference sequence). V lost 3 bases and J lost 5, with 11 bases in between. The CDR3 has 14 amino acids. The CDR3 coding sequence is TGTGCCTGGAGGGGAGGGATTAATAATTCACCCCTCCACTTT. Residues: CAWRGGINNSPLHF.

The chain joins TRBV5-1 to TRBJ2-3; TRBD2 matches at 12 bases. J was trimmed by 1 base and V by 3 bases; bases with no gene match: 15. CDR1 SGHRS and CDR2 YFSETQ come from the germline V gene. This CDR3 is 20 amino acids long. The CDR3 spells CASSSTTSGGSPGRTDTQYF. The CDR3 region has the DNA TGCGCCAGCAGCTCGACAACTAGCGGGGGGTCCCCCGGTCGCACAGATACGCAGTATTTT.

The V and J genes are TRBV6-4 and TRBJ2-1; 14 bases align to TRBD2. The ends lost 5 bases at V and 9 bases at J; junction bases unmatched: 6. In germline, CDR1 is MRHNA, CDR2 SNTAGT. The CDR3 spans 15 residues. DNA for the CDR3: TGTGCCAGCAGTCGACTAGCGGGGGGGTATAGTGAGCAGTTCTTC. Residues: CASSRLAGGYSEQFF.

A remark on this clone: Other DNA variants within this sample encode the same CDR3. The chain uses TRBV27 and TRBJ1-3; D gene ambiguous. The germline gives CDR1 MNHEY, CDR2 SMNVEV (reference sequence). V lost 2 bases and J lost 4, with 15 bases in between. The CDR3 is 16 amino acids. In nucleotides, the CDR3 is TGTGCCAGCAGTTTACCACGGGATAGGGTCGGAAACACCATATATTTT. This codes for CASSLPRDRVGNTIYF.

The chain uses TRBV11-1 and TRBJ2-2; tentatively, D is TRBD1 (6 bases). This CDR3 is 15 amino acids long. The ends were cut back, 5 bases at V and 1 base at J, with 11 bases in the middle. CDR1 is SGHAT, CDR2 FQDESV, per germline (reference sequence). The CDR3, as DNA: TGTGCCAGCAGCCTACAGACAGGGAACACCGGGGAGCTGTTTTTT. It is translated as CASSLQTGNTGELFF.

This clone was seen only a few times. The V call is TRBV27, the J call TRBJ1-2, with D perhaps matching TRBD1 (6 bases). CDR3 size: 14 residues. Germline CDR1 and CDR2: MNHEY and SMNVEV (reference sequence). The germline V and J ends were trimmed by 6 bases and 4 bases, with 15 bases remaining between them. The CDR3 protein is CASRGNRAGYGYTF. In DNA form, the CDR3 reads TGTGCCAGCAGAGGAAACAGGGCGGGCTATGGCTACACCTTC.

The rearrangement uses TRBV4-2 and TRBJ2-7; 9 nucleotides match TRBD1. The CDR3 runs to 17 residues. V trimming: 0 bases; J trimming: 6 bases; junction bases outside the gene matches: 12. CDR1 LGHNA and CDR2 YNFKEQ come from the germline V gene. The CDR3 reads CASSQDPGTGMISEQYV. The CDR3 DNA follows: TGTGCCAGCAGCCAAGATCCGGGGACAGGGATGATTTCCGAGCAGTACGTC.

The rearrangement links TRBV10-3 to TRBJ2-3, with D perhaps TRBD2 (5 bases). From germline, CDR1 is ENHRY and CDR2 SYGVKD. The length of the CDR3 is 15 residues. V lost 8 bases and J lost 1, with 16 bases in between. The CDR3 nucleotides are TGTGCCATCCGGCCGGAGGCGGTACGCACAGATACGCAGTATTTT. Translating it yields CAIRPEAVRTDTQYF.

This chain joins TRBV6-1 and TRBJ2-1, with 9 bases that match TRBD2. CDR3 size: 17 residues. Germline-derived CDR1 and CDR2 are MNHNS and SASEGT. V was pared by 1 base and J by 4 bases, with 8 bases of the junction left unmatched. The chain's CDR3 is CASSEVPIAGAYNEQFF. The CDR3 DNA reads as TGTGCCAGCAGTGAAGTCCCTATAGCGGGGGCGTACAATGAGCAGTTCTTC.

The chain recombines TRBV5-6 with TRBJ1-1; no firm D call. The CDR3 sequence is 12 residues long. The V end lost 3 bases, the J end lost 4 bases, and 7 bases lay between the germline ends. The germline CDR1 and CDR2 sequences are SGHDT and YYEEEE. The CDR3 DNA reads TGTGCCAGCAGCTATTGGAGCACTGAAGCTTTCTTT. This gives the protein CASSYWSTEAFF. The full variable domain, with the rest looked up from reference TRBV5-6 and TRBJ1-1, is DAGVTQSPTHLIKTRGQQVTLRCSPKSGHDTVSWYQQALGQGPQFIFQYYEEEERQRGNFPDRFSGHQFPNYSSELNVNALLLGDSALYLCASSYWSTEAFFGQGTRLTVV.

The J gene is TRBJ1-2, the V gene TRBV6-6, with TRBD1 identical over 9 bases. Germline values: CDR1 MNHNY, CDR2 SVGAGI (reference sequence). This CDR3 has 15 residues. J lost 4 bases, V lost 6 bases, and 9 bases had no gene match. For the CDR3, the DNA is TGTGCCAGCAGCCTTGGACAGGGGCCTCTCTATGGCTACACCTTC. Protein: CASSLGQGPLYGYTF.

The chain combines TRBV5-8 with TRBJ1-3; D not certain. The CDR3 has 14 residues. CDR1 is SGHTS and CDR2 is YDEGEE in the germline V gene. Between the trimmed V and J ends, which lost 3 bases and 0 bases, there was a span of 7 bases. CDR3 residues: CASSYPGSGNTIYF. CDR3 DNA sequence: TGTGCCAGCAGCTACCCGGGCTCTGGAAACACCATATATTTT.

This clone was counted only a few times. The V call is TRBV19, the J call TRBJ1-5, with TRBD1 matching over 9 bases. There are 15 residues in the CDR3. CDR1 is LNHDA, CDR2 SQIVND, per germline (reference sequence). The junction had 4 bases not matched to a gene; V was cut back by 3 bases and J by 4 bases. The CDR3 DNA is TGTGCCAGTAGTATCGACAGGGGGTTAAATCAGCCCCAGCATTTT. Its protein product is CASSIDRGLNQPQHF.

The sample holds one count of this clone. This CDR3 reads CASSLASRWGDSPLHF. CDR3 coding DNA: TGTGCCAGCAGCTTAGCTTCGCGTTGGGGGGATTCACCCCTCCACTTT. The chain couples TRBV7-2 to TRBJ1-6; tentative D call: TRBD1 (5 bases). The CDR3 is 16 residues long. CDR1 and CDR2 from the germline V gene are SGHTA and FQGNSA. The ends were cut back, 0 bases at V and 8 bases at J, with 14 bases in the middle.

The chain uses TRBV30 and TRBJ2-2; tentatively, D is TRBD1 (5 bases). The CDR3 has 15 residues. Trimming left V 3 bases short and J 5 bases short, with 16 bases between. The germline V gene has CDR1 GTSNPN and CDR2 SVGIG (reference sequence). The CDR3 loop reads CAWRLGHSLTGELFF. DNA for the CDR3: TGTGCCTGGAGGTTAGGACACTCCCTTACCGGGGAGCTGTTTTTT.

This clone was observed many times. This chain's CDR3 is CASSRETAYYGYTF. Written as DNA, the CDR3 is TGTGCCAGCTCTCGAGAGACAGCTTATTATGGCTACACCTTC. V gene TRBV28 combines with J gene TRBJ1-2; weak D call: TRBD1 (5 bases). This CDR3 is 14 amino acids long. Germline CDR1 reads MDHEN; CDR2 reads SYDVKM. Trimming cost V 8 bases and J 5 bases, with 18 bases left between them.

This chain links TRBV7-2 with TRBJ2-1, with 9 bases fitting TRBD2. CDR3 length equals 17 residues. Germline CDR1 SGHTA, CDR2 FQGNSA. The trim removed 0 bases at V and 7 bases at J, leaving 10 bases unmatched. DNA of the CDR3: TGTGCCAGCAGCTTAGCCCCGGCTGCGGGGGGGCTTAATGAGCAGTTCTTC. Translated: CASSLAPAAGGLNEQFF.